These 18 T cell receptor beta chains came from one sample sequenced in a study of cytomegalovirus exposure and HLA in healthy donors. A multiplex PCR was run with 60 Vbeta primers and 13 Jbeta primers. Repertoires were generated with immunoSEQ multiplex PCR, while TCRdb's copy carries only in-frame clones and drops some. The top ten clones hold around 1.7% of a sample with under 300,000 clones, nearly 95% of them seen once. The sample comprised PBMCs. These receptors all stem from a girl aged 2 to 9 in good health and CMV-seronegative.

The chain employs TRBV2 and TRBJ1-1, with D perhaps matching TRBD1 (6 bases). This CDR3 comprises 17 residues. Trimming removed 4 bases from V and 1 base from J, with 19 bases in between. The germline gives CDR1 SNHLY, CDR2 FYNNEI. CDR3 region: CASSVVEAGAWNTEAFF. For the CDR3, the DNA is TGTGCCAGCAGTGTGGTCGAGGCAGGGGCTTGGAACACTGAAGCTTTCTTT.

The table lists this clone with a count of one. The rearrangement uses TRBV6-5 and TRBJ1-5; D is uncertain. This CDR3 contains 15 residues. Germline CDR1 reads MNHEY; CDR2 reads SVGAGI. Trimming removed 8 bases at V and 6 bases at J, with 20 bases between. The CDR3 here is CASGLEGPGGQPQHF. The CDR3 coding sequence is TGTGCCAGCGGCCTGGAGGGCCCCGGAGGTCAGCCCCAGCATTTT.

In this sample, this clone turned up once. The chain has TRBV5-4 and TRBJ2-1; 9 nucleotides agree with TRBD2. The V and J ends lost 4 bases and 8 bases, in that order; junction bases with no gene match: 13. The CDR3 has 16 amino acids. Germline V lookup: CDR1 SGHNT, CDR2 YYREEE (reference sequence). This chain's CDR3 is CASSVGPGLALDEQFF. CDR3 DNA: TGTGCCAGCAGCGTAGGACCGGGACTAGCTCTGGATGAGCAGTTCTTC.

The CDR3 protein is CATTPDRTPSNYGYTF. The CDR3 nucleotides read TGTGCCACTACTCCCGACAGGACTCCATCAAACTATGGCTACACCTTC. V gene TRBV15 combines with J gene TRBJ1-2, with D possibly matching TRBD1 (6 bases). The CDR3 covers 16 residues. The V end lost 9 bases, the J end lost 2 bases, and 22 bases lay between the germline ends. Germline V gene lookup returns CDR1 LNHNV and CDR2 YYDKDF (reference sequence).

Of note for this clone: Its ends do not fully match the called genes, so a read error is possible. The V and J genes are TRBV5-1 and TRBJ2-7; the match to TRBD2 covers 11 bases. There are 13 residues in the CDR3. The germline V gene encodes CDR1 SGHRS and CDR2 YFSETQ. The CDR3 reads CASSLDTSGSRNF. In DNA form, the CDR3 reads TGCGCCAGCAGCCTAGATACTAGCGGGAGTAGGAACTTC. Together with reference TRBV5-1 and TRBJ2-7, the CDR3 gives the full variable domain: KAGVTQTPRYLIKTRGQQVTLSCSPISGHRSVSWYQQTPGQGLQFLFEYFSETQRNKGNFPGRFSGRQFSNSRSEMNVSTLELGDSALYLCASSLDTSGSRNFGPGTRLTVT.

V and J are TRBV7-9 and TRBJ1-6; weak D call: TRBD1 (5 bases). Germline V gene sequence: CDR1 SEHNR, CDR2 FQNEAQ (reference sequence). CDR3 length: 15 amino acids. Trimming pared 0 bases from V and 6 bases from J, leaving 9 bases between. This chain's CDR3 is CASSLAGQGNSPLHF. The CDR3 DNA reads TGTGCCAGCAGCTTAGCTGGGCAGGGTAATTCACCCCTCCACTTT.

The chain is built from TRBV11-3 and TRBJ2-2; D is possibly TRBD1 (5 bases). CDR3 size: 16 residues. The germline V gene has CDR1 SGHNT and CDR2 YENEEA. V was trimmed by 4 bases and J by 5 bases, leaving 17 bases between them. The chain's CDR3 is CASSSTTTTATGELFF. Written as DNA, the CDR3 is TGTGCCAGCAGCTCCACAACAACGACAGCTACCGGGGAGCTGTTTTTT.

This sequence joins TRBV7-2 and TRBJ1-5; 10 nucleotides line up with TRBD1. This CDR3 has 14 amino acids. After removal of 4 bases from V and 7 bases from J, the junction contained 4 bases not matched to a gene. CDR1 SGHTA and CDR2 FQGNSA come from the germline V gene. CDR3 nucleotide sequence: TGTGCCAGCAGCTATTGGACAGGGGGGCAGCCCCAGCATTTT. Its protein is CASSYWTGGQPQHF. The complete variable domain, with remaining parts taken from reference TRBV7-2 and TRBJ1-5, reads GAGVSQSPSNKVTEKGKDVELRCDPISGHTALYWYRQSLGQGLEFLIYFQGNSAPDKSGLPSDRFSAERTGGSVSTLTIQRTQQEDSAVYLCASSYWTGGQPQHFGDGTRLSIL.

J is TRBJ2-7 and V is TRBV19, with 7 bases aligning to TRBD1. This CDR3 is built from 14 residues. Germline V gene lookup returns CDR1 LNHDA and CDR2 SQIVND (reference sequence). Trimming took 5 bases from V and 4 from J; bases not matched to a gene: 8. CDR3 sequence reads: CASSPDRNLYEQYF. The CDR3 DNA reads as TGTGCCAGTAGTCCGGACAGGAATCTTTACGAGCAGTACTTC.

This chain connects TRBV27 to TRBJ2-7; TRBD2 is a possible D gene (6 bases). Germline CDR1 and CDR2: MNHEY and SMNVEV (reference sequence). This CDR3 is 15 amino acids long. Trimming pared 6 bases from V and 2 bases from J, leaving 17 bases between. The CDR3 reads CASSTRDFGTYEQYF. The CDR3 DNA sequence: TGTGCCAGCAGCACTCGGGACTTTGGAACCTACGAGCAGTACTTC.

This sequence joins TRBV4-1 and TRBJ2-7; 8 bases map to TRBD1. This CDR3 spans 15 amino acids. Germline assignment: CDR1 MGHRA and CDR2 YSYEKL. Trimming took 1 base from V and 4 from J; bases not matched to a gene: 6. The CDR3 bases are TGCGCCAGCAGCCAAGCCTGGACAGGGTCTTACGAGCAGTACTTC. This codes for CASSQAWTGSYEQYF.

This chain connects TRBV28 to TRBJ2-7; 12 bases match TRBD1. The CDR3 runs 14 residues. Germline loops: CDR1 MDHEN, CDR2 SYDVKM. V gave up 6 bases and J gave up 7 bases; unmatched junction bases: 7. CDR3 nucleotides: TGTGCCAGCAGAACCGGGACAGGGGGCTGGGAGCAGTACTTC. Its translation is CASRTGTGGWEQYF.

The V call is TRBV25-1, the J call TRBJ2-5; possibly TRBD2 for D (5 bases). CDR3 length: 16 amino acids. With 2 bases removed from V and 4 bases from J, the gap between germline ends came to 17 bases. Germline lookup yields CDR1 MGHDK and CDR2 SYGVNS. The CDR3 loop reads CASSESPPQGGETQYF. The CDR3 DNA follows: TGTGCCAGCAGTGAAAGCCCCCCCCAAGGAGGAGAGACCCAGTACTTC.

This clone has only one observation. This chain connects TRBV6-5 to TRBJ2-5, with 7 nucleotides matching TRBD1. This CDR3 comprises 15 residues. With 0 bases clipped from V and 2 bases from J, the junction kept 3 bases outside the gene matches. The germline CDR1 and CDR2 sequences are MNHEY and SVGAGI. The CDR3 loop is CASSYSGQPQETQYF. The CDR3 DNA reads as TGTGCCAGCAGTTACTCGGGACAGCCACAAGAGACCCAGTACTTC.

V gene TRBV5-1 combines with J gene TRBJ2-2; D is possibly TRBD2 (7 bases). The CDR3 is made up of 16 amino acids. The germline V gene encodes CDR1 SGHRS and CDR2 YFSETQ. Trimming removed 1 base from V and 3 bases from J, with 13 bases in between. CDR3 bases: TGCGCCAGCAGCTTGATTCCGGGGGGCGACACCGGGGAGCTGTTTTTT. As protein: CASSLIPGGDTGELFF. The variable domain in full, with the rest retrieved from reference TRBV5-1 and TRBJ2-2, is KAGVTQTPRYLIKTRGQQVTLSCSPISGHRSVSWYQQTPGQGLQFLFEYFSETQRNKGNFPGRFSGRQFSNSRSEMNVSTLELGDSALYLCASSLIPGGDTGELFFGEGSRLTVL.

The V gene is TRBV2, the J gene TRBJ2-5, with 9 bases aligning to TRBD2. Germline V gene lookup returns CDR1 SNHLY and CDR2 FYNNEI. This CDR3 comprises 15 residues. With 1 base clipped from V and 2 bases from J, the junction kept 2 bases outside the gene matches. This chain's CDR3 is CASSEDSGSQETQYF. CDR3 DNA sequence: TGTGCCAGCAGTGAAGATAGCGGGAGTCAAGAGACCCAGTACTTC.

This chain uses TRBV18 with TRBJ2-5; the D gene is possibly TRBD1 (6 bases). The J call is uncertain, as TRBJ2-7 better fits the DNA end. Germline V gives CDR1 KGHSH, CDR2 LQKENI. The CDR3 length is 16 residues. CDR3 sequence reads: CASSPPNPGALYEQYF. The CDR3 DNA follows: TGTGCCAGCTCACCACCGAACCCAGGGGCCCTCTACGAGCAGTACTTC.

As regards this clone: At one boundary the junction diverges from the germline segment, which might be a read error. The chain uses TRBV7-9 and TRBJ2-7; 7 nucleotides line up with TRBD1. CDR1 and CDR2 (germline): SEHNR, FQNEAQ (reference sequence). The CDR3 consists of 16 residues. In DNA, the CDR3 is TGTTCCAGCAGCCAACCTAGGACAGGTGGGGCCTACGAGCAGTACTTC. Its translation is CSSSQPRTGGAYEQYF.